This TCR beta chain emerged from a study of CD4+ T cells in melanoma. In the case of this clone: The antigen is not known.

V was trimmed by 2 bases and J by 3 bases, leaving 14 bases between them. The CDR3 runs to 15 residues. Germline V lookup: CDR1 SGDLS, CDR2 YYNGEE. Profiling relied on immunoSEQ multiplex PCR, and the TCRdb table lists in-frame clones only, not all of them. The sample holds roughly 120,000 clones, roughly 90% seen once. Findings of the study overall: A reported correlation linked neoantigen-specific CD4+ T cells to CD8+, macrophage and B cell function.

The sequencing sample was made of peripheral blood. This sequence was found in a human donor with melanoma. The chain employs TRBV9 and TRBJ1-2, with a possible D match to TRBD1 (5 bases). DNA of the CDR3: TGTGCCAGCAGCGTTTCAGTACAAGGGGACTATGGCTACACCTTC. Encoded protein: CASSVSVQGDYGYTF.